This is a list of T cell receptor beta chains from one sample in a study of blood T cell repertoires in COVID-19. The assay was immunoSEQ multiplex PCR, and TCRdb's table has in-frame clones only and misses some. The table records around 58,000 clones, approximately 85% of them present only once. The sample consisted of peripheral blood. These receptors all come from a woman aged 60-75 years with COVID-19, enrolled during active disease. Each CDR3 is given with its conserved first and last residue. A D gene is named only where the DNA matches it firmly. Not all rows give a size; the values are once, few, many and, for expanded clones, a class.

>.|.|TRBV10-3|TRBJ1-1
CAISVQQGGYTEAFF
TGTGCCATCAGTGTTCAGCAGGGTGGGTACACTGAAGCTTTCTTT
>TRBD1|.|TRBV5-4|TRBJ1-2
CASSPQGAANYGYTF
TGTGCCAGCAGCCCCCAGGGGGCAGCGAACTATGGCTACACCTTC
>.|.|TRBV7-9|TRBJ2-1
CASGLYNEQFF
TGTGCCAGCGGCCTCTACAATGAGCAGTTCTTC
>.|.|TRBV7-2|TRBJ1-5
CASSLVGQYSNQPQHF
TGTGCCAGCAGCTTAGTCGGACAGTATAGCAATCAGCCCCAGCATTTT
>.|.|TRBV18|TRBJ2-1
CASSTYTGLGFF
TGTGCCAGCTCAACGTATACAGGGTTAGGGTTCTTC
>.|few|TRBV5-1|TRBJ1-1
CASSFWGPGTEAFF
TGCGCCAGCAGCTTTTGGGGCCCGGGCACTGAAGCTTTCTTT
>.|.|TRBV7-2|TRBJ1-5
CASTGGFGQPQHF
TGTGCCAGCACCGGGGGGTTTGGTCAGCCCCAGCATTTT
>.|.|TRBV9|TRBJ2-1
CASSVFGAPYNEQFF
TGTGCCAGCAGCGTTTTTGGGGCCCCCTACAATGAGCAGTTCTTC
>.|once|TRBV29-1|TRBJ2-5
CSGGQLIEETQYF
TGCAGCGGCGGACAGCTAATTGAAGAGACCCAGTACTTC
>TRBD2|.|TRBV4-1|TRBJ2-1
CASSQEGTSGYNEQFF
TGCGCCAGCAGCCAAGAAGGGACTAGCGGCTACAATGAGCAGTTCTTC
>.|.|TRBV19|TRBJ1-2
CASSGAVYGYTF
TGTGCCAGTAGTGGGGCAGTCTATGGCTACACCTTC
>.|.|TRBV21-1|TRBJ2-7
CASSYRQGWGSYEQYF
TGTGCCAGCAGCTATCGACAGGGCTGGGGTTCCTACGAGCAGTACTTC
>.|once|TRBV6-5|TRBJ1-5
CASSYSPREGQPQHF
TGTGCCAGCAGTTACTCCCCCAGGGAAGGGCAGCCCCAGCATTTT
>TRBD1|.|TRBV15|TRBJ1-2
CATSEEPGQLYGYTF
TGTGCCACCAGCGAAGAACCGGGACAGTTATATGGCTACACCTTC
>.|once|TRBV28|TRBJ1-4
CASSPGQEKKLFF
TGTGCCAGCAGCCCGGGACAAGAAAAAAAACTGTTTTTT
>.|.|TRBV4-3|TRBJ2-2
CASSRTENTGELFF
TGCGCCAGCAGTCGGACAGAGAACACCGGGGAGCTGTTTTTT
>.|.|TRBV27|TRBJ1-2
CASSLSKRGDGYTF
TGTGCCAGCAGTTTATCTAAACGGGGAGATGGCTACACCTTC
>.|.|TRBV12-3/TRBV12-4|TRBJ1-5
CASSSDQPQHF
TGTGCCAGCAGTTCAGATCAGCCCCAGCATTTT
>TRBD1|.|TRBV23-1|TRBJ1-2
CASSQSVEGALYGYTF
TGCGCCAGCAGTCAATCTGTAGAGGGGGCTTTATATGGCTACACCTTC
>.|.|TRBV11-3|TRBJ1-5
CASSFLRGGRQPQHF
TGTGCCAGCAGCTTCCTAAGGGGGGGACGCCAGCCCCAGCATTTT
>.|.|TRBV11-3|TRBJ2-1
CASSLSSAAAGEQFF
TGTGCCAGCAGCTTAAGTTCGGCCGCCGCGGGAGAGCAGTTCTTC
>.|.|TRBV7-2|TRBJ2-3
CASSIQGWTDTQYF
TGTGCCAGCAGTATACAGGGATGGACAGATACGCAGTATTTT
>.|.|TRBV20-1|TRBJ2-3
CSARGPRRQYF
TGCAGTGCTAGAGGGCCCCGCCGGCAGTATTTT
>.|.|TRBV6-5|TRBJ2-3
CASSYSAGSDTQYF
TGTGCCAGCAGTTACTCGGCGGGCTCGGATACGCAGTATTTT
>TRBD2|.|TRBV7-2|TRBJ2-2
CASSLGLAGASGELFF
TGTGCCAGCAGCCTCGGACTAGCGGGAGCCTCTGGGGAGCTGTTTTTT
>.|.|TRBV30|TRBJ2-7
CAWSQGRTYEQYF
TGTGCCTGGAGTCAGGGAAGGACCTACGAGCAGTACTTC
>.|.|TRBV2|TRBJ2-2
CASSELSVNTGELFF
TGTGCCAGCAGTGAGTTGTCAGTGAACACCGGGGAGCTGTTTTTT
>TRBD1|.|TRBV6-5|TRBJ2-7
CASSYGTGGAYEQYF
TGTGCCAGCAGTTACGGGACAGGGGGCGCCTACGAGCAGTACTTC
>TRBD1|.|TRBV29-1|TRBJ2-5
CSAWTGNQVTQYF
TGCAGCGCCTGGACAGGGAATCAAGTGACCCAGTACTTC
>TRBD1|.|TRBV7-2|TRBJ2-7
CASSRPGTGSYEQYF
TGTGCCAGCAGCCGCCCCGGGACAGGGTCCTACGAGCAGTACTTC
>TRBD1|.|TRBV29-1|TRBJ2-1
CSVESRGRLSEQFF
TGCAGCGTTGAGTCGAGGGGGCGCCTCTCTGAGCAGTTCTTC
>TRBD2|.|TRBV28|TRBJ2-5
CASSSGLRELETQYF
TGTGCCAGCAGCTCGGGACTACGGGAGTTAGAGACCCAGTACTTC
>.|.|TRBV18|TRBJ1-1
CASSQRLSGMGAEAFF
TGTGCCAGCTCGCAAAGGTTATCCGGGATGGGTGCCGAAGCTTTCTTT
>.|.|TRBV24-1|TRBJ2-5
CATSDYGVETQYF
TGTGCCACCAGTGATTACGGGGTCGAGACCCAGTACTTC
>.|.|TRBV6-6|TRBJ2-3
CASSYSKQPRDTQYF
TGTGCCAGCAGTTACTCGAAACAACCTAGAGATACGCAGTATTTT
>.|.|TRBV9|TRBJ2-3
CASSVKNDGPSTDTQYF
TGTGCCAGCAGCGTAAAAAATGATGGCCCCAGCACAGATACGCAGTATTTT
>.|.|TRBV7-9|TRBJ2-3
CASSVSGGTDTQYF
TGTGCCAGCAGCGTATCAGGGGGCACAGATACGCAGTATTTT
>.|.|TRBV27|TRBJ2-5
CASSFGSGKETQYF
TGTGCCAGCAGTTTCGGAAGCGGTAAAGAGACCCAGTACTTC
>TRBD1|.|TRBV6-5|TRBJ1-5
CASSSQGAGNQPQHF
TGTGCCAGCAGTTCCCAGGGGGCTGGCAATCAGCCCCAGCATTTT
>TRBD1|few|TRBV11-2|TRBJ2-2
CASGLTGQGTGELFF
TGTGCCAGCGGACTTACGGGACAGGGGACCGGGGAGCTGTTTTTT
>TRBD1|once|TRBV27|TRBJ1-2
CASSLTGGYGYTF
TGTGCCAGCAGTTTGACAGGGGGCTATGGCTACACCTTC